Listed below are T cell receptor beta chains from one sample, sequenced in a study of blood T cell repertoires in COVID-19. TCRdb keeps only in-frame clones here, not all; method: immunoSEQ multiplex PCR. The sample includes hundreds of thousands of clones, around 90% of them seen just once. Sequencing was done on a sample of peripheral blood. The receptors here all came from a woman in her 30s with COVID-19, enrolled during active disease. CDR3s include the opening cysteine and the closing phenylalanine or tryptophan. The D gene is left open where the match is weak. A row's size may be missing; if present it is once, few, many or a size class.

>TRBJ2-3|NA|TRBV11-3|NA
TGTGCCAGCAGCTTGGGGGACTCCTCTCCACGCACAGATACGCAGTATTTT
CASSLGDSSPRTDTQYF
>TRBJ2-2|once|TRBV20-1|NA
TGCAGTGCTAGTTGGCAGGGTGGGGCCGGGGAGCTGTTTTTT
CSASWQGGAGELFF
>TRBJ2-3|NA|TRBV4-2|TRBD2
TGTGCCAGCAGCCTGGGACTACCAGTTGGTACGCAGTATTTT
CASSLGLPVGTQYF
>TRBJ2-1|NA|TRBV5-4|TRBD1
TGTGCCAGCAGCTTGGCGGGGACAGGACATTACAATGAGCAGTTCTTC
CASSLAGTGHYNEQFF
>TRBJ2-1|few|TRBV9|NA
TGTGCCAGCAGCCCCCGGAGGGCTAGTGTTTACAATGAGCAGTTCTTC
CASSPRRASVYNEQFF
>TRBJ2-1|few|TRBV10-1|TRBD2
TGCGCCAGCAGTTTAGCGGGGCTCAATGAGCAGTTCTTC
CASSLAGLNEQFF
>TRBJ2-6|NA|TRBV6-5|NA
TGTGCCAGCAGTTACTCGCTATCTGGGGCCAACGTCCTGACTTTC
CASSYSLSGANVLTF
>TRBJ1-1|NA|TRBV19|TRBD1
TGTGCCAGTAGTACACAGGGGGGCACTGAAGCTTTCTTT
CASSTQGGTEAFF
>TRBJ2-1|few|TRBV25-1|TRBD2
TGTGCCAGCAGTGAAACGGTGAGCGGGAGCGGTTTAGATCATGAGCAGTTCTTC
CASSETVSGSGLDHEQFF
>TRBJ2-5|NA|TRBV6-2/TRBV6-3|NA
TGTGCCAGCAGTTACTCCGTGGGAGTGGGGCAAGAGACCCAGTACTTC
CASSYSVGVGQETQYF
>TRBJ2-2|NA|TRBV9|TRBD1
TGTGCCAGCAGCACACCGGGACAGGGGGTCACCGGGGAGCTGTTTTTT
CASSTPGQGVTGELFF
>TRBJ2-3|NA|TRBV11-2|NA
TGTGCCAGCAGCCCACTGTTACGTGGTCCCACAGATACGCAGTATTTT
CASSPLLRGPTDTQYF
>TRBJ2-3|NA|TRBV28|NA
TGTGCCAGCAGTTTTTGGCTCACAGATACGCAGTATTTT
CASSFWLTDTQYF
>TRBJ2-1|NA|TRBV28|TRBD2
TGTGCCAGCAGTTTTCCCCTAGCGGGCTACAATGAGCAGTTCTTC
CASSFPLAGYNEQFF
>TRBJ1-2|NA|TRBV3-1/TRBV3-2|NA
TGTGCCAGCAGCCAATGTCAATATGGCTACACCTTC
CASSQCQYGYTF
>TRBJ2-1|NA|TRBV10-3|NA
TGTGCCATCAGTGAGTCGCTGTCCGGGAACTACAATGAGCAGTTCTTC
CAISESLSGNYNEQFF
>TRBJ1-2|NA|TRBV5-1|NA
TGCGCCAGCAGCGAAGGGGGGGTTAACTATGGCTACACCTTC
CASSEGGVNYGYTF
>TRBJ1-2|NA|TRBV30|NA
TGTGCCGGCCTACCAGGGGCCGGCTATGGCTACACCTTC
CAGLPGAGYGYTF
>TRBJ2-5|NA|TRBV5-1|TRBD2
TGCGCCAGCAGCTTTGGGCTGGCGGGGGTTGGAGAGACCCAGTACTTC
CASSFGLAGVGETQYF
>TRBJ2-2|NA|TRBV11-3|TRBD2
TGTGCCAGCAGCGGACTAGCGGGGGGGCCAGGCACCGGGGAGCTGTTTTTT
CASSGLAGGPGTGELFF
>TRBJ1-1|NA|TRBV4-1|TRBD1
TGCGCCAGCAGCCAAGATGTCAGACAGGGCGCTGAAGCTTTCTTT
CASSQDVRQGAEAFF
>TRBJ2-7|NA|TRBV9|TRBD1
TGTGCCAGCAGCGTGGGGGCAGGGGGTAGGGAGCAGTACTTC
CASSVGAGGREQYF
>TRBJ1-2|NA|TRBV29-1|TRBD1
TGCAGCGTTGAGGCATCCGGGACAGGGGGCTATGGCTACACCTTC
CSVEASGTGGYGYTF
>TRBJ2-5|NA|TRBV27|NA
TGTGCCAGCAGCCCCAGGGAACAGGGCCTGACAAGAGGCTCCCCCGAGACCCAGTACTTC
CASSPREQGLTRGSPETQYF
>TRBJ2-3|NA|TRBV6-2/TRBV6-3|TRBD2
TGTGCCAGCAGTTACTCGTGGACTAGCGGGGGAGCTACGCAGTATTTT
CASSYSWTSGGATQYF
>TRBJ1-2|NA|TRBV19|NA
TGTGCCAGTAGTATAGACCCCCAGGGGCGAGGAAAGGGCTACACCTTC
CASSIDPQGRGKGYTF
>TRBJ1-1|NA|TRBV11-3|NA
TGTGCCAGCAGCCCGGGGTCGGGAGCTTTCTTT
CASSPGSGAFF
>TRBJ2-3|NA|TRBV9|NA
TGTGCCAGCAGCGGCGTCAGTCCAGGGTCTAACACAGATACGCAGTATTTT
CASSGVSPGSNTDTQYF
>TRBJ2-1|NA|TRBV13|NA
TGTGCCAGCAGCTCGGGGACTGGGAATGAGCAGTTCTTC
CASSSGTGNEQFF
>TRBJ1-5|NA|TRBV19|NA
TGTGCCAGTAGTGGCCGTGACAGACCGAGGACTAGCAATCAGCCCCAGCATTTT
CASSGRDRPRTSNQPQHF
>TRBJ2-5|NA|TRBV5-1|TRBD2
TGCGCCAGCAGCTTGTCCTCATGGGAGGGACCCCGGGAGACCCAGTACTTC
CASSLSSWEGPRETQYF
>TRBJ1-5|NA|TRBV6-6|NA
TGTGCCAGCAGTTACTTGGAACAGGGTGGTCAGCCCCAGCATTTT
CASSYLEQGGQPQHF
>TRBJ1-1|NA|TRBV19|NA
TGTGCCAGTAGTCAGATCGCCGACACTGAAGCTTTCTTT
CASSQIADTEAFF
>TRBJ1-6|NA|TRBV7-9|NA
TGTGCCAGCAGCTGGGGGGGGCATCCCCTCCACTTT
CASSWGGHPLHF
>TRBJ1-2|NA|TRBV6-1|NA
TGTGCCAGCAGTGACCGTGGGGGGGGCAGGGGCTACACCTTC
CASSDRGGGRGYTF
>TRBJ1-1|once|TRBV19|TRBD1
TGTGCCAGTAGTACAGACAGGGGGTTGAACACTGAAGCTTTCTTT
CASSTDRGLNTEAFF
>TRBJ1-2|NA|TRBV15|TRBD1
TGTGCCACCAGCGGCCTGGGACAGGGCGCTTTCAGGGATGGCTACACCTTC
CATSGLGQGAFRDGYTF
>TRBJ1-6|NA|TRBV28|NA
TGTGCCAGCAGTTTTCGGATAACATTCGTAGCTTCACCCCTCCACTTT
CASSFRITFVASPLHF
>TRBJ2-1|NA|TRBV11-3|TRBD2
TGTGCCAGCAGCTTTAGGACTAGTCTTCGAAATGAGCAGTTCTTC
CASSFRTSLRNEQFF
>TRBJ1-1|NA|TRBV5-6|TRBD1
TGTGCCAGCAGTCAGAGGACAGGTCAGAACACTGAAGCTTTCTTT
CASSQRTGQNTEAFF
>TRBJ2-1|NA|TRBV3-1/TRBV3-2|TRBD2
TGTGCCAGCAGCCAACCCTTTCCGACTAGCGGGGATGAGCAGTTCTTC
CASSQPFPTSGDEQFF